These T cell receptor beta chains were read from a single sample in a study of circulating CD8 cells and anti-PD-1 response in melanoma. TCRdb reprocessed the reads with MiXCR, giving one entry per CDR3 protein. This listing includes about 40 distinct CDR3 sequences. The sample in question was CD8+ T cells from PBMCs, obtained at baseline or after one month of anti-PD-1 therapy (not recorded which). These TCRs come from a human donor with melanoma. Each CDR3 is given with its conserved first and last residue. D genes are given only for firm matches. Size is omitted from some rows. Given values are once, few, many or a class for expanded clones.

j_call v_call clone_size d_call cdr3_nt cdr3_aa
TRBJ2-3 TRBV9 . . TGTGCCAGCAGCGTTATCGGGGAAGCAGATACGCAGTATTTT CASSVIGEADTQYF
TRBJ2-3 TRBV2 medium-sized . TGTGCCAGCAGTGATATGGATACGCAGTATTTT CASSDMDTQYF
TRBJ2-3 TRBV6-6 large . TGTGCCAGCACCCTTCAGGGTTTGGAGGCAGATACGCAGTATTTT CASTLQGLEADTQYF
TRBJ2-3 TRBV13 large . TGTGCCAGCAGCTTTAGGTCCCATTGGGCAGATACGCAGTATTTT CASSFRSHWADTQYF
TRBJ2-7 TRBV19 large TRBD1 TGTGCCAGTCAACCGACAGGGGGCATCTACGAGCAGTACTTC CASQPTGGIYEQYF
TRBJ2-1 TRBV25-1 once . TGTGCCAGCCGAAGACTCGTAGACGAGCAGTTCTTC CASRRLVDEQFF
TRBJ2-5 TRBV28 . TRBD2 TGTGCCAGCACCAGCGGGAGGGAGACCCAGTACTTC CASTSGRETQYF
TRBJ1-2 TRBV2 large TRBD1 TGTGCCAGTGACAGGGTCTATGGCTACACCTTC CASDRVYGYTF
TRBJ2-1 TRBV28 hyperexpanded . TGTGCCAGCAGTTTTGAAGGGGGCTACAATGAGCAGTTCTTC CASSFEGGYNEQFF
TRBJ1-1 TRBV6-5 large . TGTGCCAGCAGTTACCTCCCTCCCGTGGACACTGAAGCTTTCTTT CASSYLPPVDTEAFF
TRBJ2-7 TRBV28 large . . CASSFLADLSYEQYF
TRBJ1-1 TRBV2 large . TGTGCCAGCAGCGCCTTAGGGGCTTTCTTT CASSALGAFF
TRBJ2-7 TRBV28 large . TGTGCCAGCAGTCCCAGGGGGAGGTACGAGCAGTACTTC CASSPRGRYEQYF
TRBJ2-7 TRBV2 . . TGTGCCAGCAGGGCGACGGACGGAGCTGGTTACGAGCAGTACTTC CASRATDGAGYEQYF
TRBJ2-1 TRBV2 large TRBD2 TGTGCCAGCAGTGAAACTAGCGGGGCGTACAATGAGCAGTTCTTC CASSETSGAYNEQFF
TRBJ2-2 TRBV24-1 large . TGTGCCACCAGTGATTATGGACTTCCCACCGGGGAGCTGTTTTTT CATSDYGLPTGELFF
TRBJ2-7 TRBV19 . TRBD2 TGTGCCAGTAGTCCCACCGGGACTATCTACGAGCAGTACTTC CASSPTGTIYEQYF
TRBJ2-3 TRBV13 few TRBD2 TGTGCCAGCAGCTCAACCGGGGAGCGGGATGGCTTCAGTAGCACAGATACGCAGTATTTT CASSSTGERDGFSSTDTQYF